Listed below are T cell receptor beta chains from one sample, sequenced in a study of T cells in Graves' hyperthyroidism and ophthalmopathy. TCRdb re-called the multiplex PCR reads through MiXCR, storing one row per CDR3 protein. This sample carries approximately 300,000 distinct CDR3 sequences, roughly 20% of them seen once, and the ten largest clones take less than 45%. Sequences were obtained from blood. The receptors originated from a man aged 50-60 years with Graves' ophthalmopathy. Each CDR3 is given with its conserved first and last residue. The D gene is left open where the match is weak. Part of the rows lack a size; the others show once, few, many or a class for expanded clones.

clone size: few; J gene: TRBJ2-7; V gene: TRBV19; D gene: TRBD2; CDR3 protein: CASSMTSGQHYEQYF; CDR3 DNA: TGTGCCAGTAGCATGACTAGCGGGCAGCACTACGAGCAGTACTTC
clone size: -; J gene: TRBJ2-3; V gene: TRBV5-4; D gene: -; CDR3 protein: CASSGETSTDTQYF; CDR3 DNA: TGTGCCAGCAGCGGGGAGACTAGCACAGATACGCAGTATTTT
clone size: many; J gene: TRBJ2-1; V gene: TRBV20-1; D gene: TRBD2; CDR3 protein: CSAKRGGRVPNEQFF; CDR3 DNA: TGCAGTGCTAAGAGGGGCGGGAGGGTACCCAATGAGCAGTTCTTC
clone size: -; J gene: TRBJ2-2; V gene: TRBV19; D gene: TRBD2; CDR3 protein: CASVTSGRTGELFF; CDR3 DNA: TGTGCCAGCGTGACTAGCGGGAGGACCGGGGAGCTGTTTTTT
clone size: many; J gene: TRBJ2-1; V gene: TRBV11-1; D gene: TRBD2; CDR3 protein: CASSAGTSGPNEQFF; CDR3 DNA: TGTGCCAGCAGCGCCGGGACTAGTGGCCCCAATGAGCAGTTCTTC
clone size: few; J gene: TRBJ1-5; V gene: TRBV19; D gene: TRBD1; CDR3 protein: CASLWTGNSNQPQHF; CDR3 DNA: TGTGCCAGCTTATGGACAGGAAATAGCAATCAGCCCCAGCATTTT
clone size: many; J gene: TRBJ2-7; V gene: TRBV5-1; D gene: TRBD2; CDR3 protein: CASSLGLAGLGYEQYF; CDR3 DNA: TGCGCCAGCAGTCTGGGACTAGCGGGATTGGGCTACGAGCAGTACTTC
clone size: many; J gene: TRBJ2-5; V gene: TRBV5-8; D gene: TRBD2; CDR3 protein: CASSLAAGGGQETQYF; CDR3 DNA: TGTGCCAGCAGCTTGGCTGCGGGAGGTGGACAAGAGACCCAGTACTTC
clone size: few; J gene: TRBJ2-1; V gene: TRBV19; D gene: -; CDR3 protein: CASSTLKGGLRRNEQFF; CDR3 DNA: TGTGCCAGTAGTACCCTAAAGGGGGGACTAAGGAGGAATGAGCAGTTCTTC
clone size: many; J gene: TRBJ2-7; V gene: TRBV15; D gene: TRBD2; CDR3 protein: CATSRGSSGRGEQYF; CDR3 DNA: TGTGCCACCAGCAGAGGGTCTAGCGGGAGAGGTGAGCAGTACTTC
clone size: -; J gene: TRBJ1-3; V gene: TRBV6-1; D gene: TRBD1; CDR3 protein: CASKLTGQGRLGAANTIYF; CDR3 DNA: TGTGCCAGCAAACTGACGGGACAGGGTCGACTAGGTGCGGCAAACACCATATATTTT
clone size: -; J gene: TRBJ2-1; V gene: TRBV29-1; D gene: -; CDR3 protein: CIGDSNNEQFF; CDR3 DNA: TGCATCGGGGACTCTAACAATGAGCAGTTCTTC
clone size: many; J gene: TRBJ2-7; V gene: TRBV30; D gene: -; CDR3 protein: CAWSGLLPYEQYF; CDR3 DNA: TGTGCCTGGAGTGGACTACTACCCTACGAGCAGTACTTC
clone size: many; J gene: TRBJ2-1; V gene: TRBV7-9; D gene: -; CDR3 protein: CASSPPSWRDYNEQFF; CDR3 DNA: TGTGCCAGCAGCCCGCCGTCCTGGCGGGACTACAATGAGCAGTTCTTC
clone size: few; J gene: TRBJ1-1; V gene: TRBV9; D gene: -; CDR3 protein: CASSAHGSTGNTEAFF; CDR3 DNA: TGTGCCAGCAGCGCACACGGGTCTACGGGGAACACTGAAGCTTTCTTT
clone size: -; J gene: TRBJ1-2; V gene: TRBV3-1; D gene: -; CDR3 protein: CASSQAGRPENYGYTF; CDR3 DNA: TGTGCCAGCAGCCAAGCAGGGAGGCCAGAAAACTATGGCTACACCTTC
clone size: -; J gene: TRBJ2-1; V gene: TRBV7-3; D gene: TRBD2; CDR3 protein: CASSPNAELATSYNEQFF; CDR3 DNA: TGTGCCAGCAGCCCTAATGCCGAACTAGCGACTTCCTACAATGAGCAGTTCTTC
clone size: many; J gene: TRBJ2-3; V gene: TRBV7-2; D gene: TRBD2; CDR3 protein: CASTSGRTDTQYF; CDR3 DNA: TGTGCCAGCACTAGCGGGAGAACAGATACGCAGTATTTT
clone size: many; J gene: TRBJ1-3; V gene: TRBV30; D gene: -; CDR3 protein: CAWTLEGFTFSGNTIYF; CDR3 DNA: TGTGCCTGGACCCTGGAGGGTTTCACCTTCTCTGGAAACACCATATATTTT
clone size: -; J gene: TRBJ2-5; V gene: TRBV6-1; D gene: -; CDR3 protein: CASSEGTGSSISQYF; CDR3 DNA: TGTGCCAGCAGTGAAGGAACGGGGTCTAGTATTTCCCAGTACTTC
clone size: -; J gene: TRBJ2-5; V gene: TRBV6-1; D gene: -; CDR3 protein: CASSVSPSHVGETQYF; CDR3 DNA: TGTGCCAGCAGTGTCTCACCTAGCCATGTCGGGGAGACCCAGTACTTC
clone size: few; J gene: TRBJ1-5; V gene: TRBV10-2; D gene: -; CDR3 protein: CASSPAISSLFSNQPQHF; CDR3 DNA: TGCGCCAGCAGCCCCGCAATTTCCAGTTTATTTAGCAATCAGCCCCAGCATTTT
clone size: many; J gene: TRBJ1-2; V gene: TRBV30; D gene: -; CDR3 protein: CAWGGGGYTF; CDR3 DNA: TGTGCCTGGGGCGGCGGTGGCTACACCTTC
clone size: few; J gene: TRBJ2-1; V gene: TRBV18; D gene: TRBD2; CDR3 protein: CASSPLAGVYNEQFF; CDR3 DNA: TGTGCCAGCTCACCACTAGCGGGAGTCTACAATGAGCAGTTCTTC
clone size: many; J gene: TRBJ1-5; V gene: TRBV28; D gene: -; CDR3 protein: CASEGVGVDQPQHF; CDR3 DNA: TGTGCCAGCGAGGGGGTCGGGGTGGATCAGCCCCAGCATTTT
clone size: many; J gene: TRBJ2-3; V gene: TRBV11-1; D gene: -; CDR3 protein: CASSYGRSADTQYF; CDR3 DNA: TGTGCCAGCAGCTACGGACGGTCGGCAGATACGCAGTATTTT
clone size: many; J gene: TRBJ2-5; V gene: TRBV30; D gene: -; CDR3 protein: CAWSVGWQETQYF; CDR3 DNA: TGTGCCTGGAGTGTAGGGTGGCAAGAGACCCAGTACTTC
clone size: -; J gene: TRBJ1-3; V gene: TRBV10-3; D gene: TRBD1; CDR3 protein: CAISDGDRAGNTIYF; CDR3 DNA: TGTGCCATCAGTGACGGGGACAGGGCTGGAAACACCATATATTTT
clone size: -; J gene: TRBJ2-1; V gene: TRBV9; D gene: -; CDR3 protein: CASSGGSPSSYNEQFF; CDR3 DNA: TGTGCCAGCAGCGGGGGGTCTCCAAGCTCCTACAATGAGCAGTTCTTC
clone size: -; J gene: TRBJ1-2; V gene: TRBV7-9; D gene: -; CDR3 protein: CASSLDGDYGYTF; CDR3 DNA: TGTGCCAGCAGCCTTGACGGAGACTATGGCTACACCTTC
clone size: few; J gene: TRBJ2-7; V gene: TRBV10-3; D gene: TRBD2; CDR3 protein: CATRREGTSYEQYF; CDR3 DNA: TGTGCCACCCGACGGGAGGGGACCTCCTACGAGCAGTACTTC
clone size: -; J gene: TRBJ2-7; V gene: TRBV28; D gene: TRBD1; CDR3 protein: CASKSGQGDYEQYF; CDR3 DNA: TGTGCCAGCAAATCGGGACAGGGGGACTACGAGCAGTACTTC
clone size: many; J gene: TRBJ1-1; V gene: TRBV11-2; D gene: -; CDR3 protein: CASSPGIEAFF; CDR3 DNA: TGTGCCAGCAGCCCGGGAATTGAAGCTTTCTTT
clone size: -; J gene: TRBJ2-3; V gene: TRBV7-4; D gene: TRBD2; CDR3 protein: CASRTSGRGDTQYF; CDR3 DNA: TGTGCCAGCCGGACTAGCGGGAGGGGTGATACGCAGTATTTT
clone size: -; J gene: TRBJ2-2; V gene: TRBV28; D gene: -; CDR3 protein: CASSEVDLNTGELFF; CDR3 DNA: TGTGCCAGCTCCGAGGTCGACTTAAACACCGGGGAGCTGTTTTTT
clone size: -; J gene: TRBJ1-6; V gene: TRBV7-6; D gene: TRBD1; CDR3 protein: CASSSGQGATNSPLHF; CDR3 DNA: TGTGCCAGCAGCTCCGGACAGGGGGCGACCAATTCACCCCTCCACTTT
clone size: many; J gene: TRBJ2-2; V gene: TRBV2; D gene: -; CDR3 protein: CASSDRILAFTGELFF; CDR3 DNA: TGTGCCAGCAGTGACCGTATTCTAGCGTTCACCGGGGAGCTGTTTTTT
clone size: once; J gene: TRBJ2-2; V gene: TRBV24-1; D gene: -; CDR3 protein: CATPWGLAGELFF; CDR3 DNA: TGTGCCACCCCGTGGGGGCTCGCCGGGGAGCTGTTTTTT
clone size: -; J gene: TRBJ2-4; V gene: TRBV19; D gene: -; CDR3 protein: CASSIPTAPMEDIQYF; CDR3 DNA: TGTGCCAGTAGTATCCCTACGGCCCCGATGGAGGACATTCAGTACTTC
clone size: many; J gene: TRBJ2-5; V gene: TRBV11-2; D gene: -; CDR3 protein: CASSLAQGEEETQYF; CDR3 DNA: TGTGCCAGCAGCTTAGCGCAGGGAGAGGAGGAGACCCAGTACTTC
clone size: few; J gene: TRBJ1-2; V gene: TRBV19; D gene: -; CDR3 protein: CASSISFRYGYTF; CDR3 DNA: TGTGCCAGTAGTATTAGTTTTCGCTATGGCTACACCTTC
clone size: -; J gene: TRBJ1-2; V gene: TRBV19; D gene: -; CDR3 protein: CASSRRAGGYTF; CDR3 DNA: TGTGCCAGTAGTCGTAGGGCTGGCGGCTACACCTTC
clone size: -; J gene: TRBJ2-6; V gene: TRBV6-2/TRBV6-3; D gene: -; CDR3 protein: CASSSIPGTQRSGANVLTF; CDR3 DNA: TGTGCCAGCAGTTCTATTCCCGGGACACAAAGATCTGGGGCCAACGTCCTGACTTTC
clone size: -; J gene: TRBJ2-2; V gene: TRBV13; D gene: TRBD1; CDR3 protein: CASSSDPGQGVTGELFF; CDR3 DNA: TGTGCCAGCAGCTCCGACCCGGGACAGGGGGTCACCGGGGAGCTGTTTTTT
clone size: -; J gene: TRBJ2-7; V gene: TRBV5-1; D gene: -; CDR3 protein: CASNAQGASSGAYEQYF; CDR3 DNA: TGCGCCAGTAACGCCCAGGGGGCTTCTAGCGGAGCCTACGAGCAGTACTTC
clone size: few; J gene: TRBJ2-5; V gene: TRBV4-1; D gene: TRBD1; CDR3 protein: CASRSDRGQETQYF; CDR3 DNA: TGCGCCAGCCGCTCGGACAGGGGACAAGAGACCCAGTACTTC
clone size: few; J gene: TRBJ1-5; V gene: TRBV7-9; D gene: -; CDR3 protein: CASSPVGSNQPQHF; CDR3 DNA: TGTGCCAGCAGCCCCGTTGGGAGCAATCAGCCCCAGCATTTT
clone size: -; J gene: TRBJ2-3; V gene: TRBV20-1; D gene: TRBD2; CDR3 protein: CSPLVAGPSTDTQYF; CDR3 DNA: TGCAGCCCTCTAGTAGCGGGACCTAGCACTGATACGCAGTATTTT
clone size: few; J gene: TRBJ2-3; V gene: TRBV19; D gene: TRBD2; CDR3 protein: CASGLATSTDTQYF; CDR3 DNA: TGTGCCAGCGGACTAGCGACTAGCACAGATACGCAGTATTTT
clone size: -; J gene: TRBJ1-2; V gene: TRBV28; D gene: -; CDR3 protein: CASSWGQIYGYTF; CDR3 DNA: TGTGCCAGCTCGTGGGGGCAGATATATGGCTACACCTTC
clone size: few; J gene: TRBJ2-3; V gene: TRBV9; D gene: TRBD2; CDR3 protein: CASSQLAGGPDTQYF; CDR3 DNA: TGTGCCAGCAGTCAACTAGCGGGAGGGCCGGATACGCAGTATTTT
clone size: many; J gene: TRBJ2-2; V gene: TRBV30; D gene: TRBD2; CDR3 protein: CAWSVGLVSTGELFF; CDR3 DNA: TGTGCCTGGAGTGTGGGACTAGTGAGCACCGGGGAGCTGTTTTTT
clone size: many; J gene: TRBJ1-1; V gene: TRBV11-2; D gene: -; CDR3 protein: CASSPGQFSNTEAFF; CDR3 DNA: TGTGCCAGCAGCCCAGGACAGTTTTCGAACACTGAAGCTTTCTTT
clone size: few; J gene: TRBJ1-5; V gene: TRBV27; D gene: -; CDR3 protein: CASSSAPQALGDQPQHF; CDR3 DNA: TGTGCCAGCAGTTCCGCCCCGCAGGCTCTGGGCGATCAGCCCCAGCATTTT
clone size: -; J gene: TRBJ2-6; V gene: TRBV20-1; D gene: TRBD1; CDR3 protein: CSARGQRRANVLTF; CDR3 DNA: TGCAGTGCTAGGGGACAGCGGAGGGCCAACGTCCTGACTTTC